The rows below give T cell receptor beta chains drawn from one sample of a study of blood T cell repertoires in COVID-19. Using immunoSEQ multiplex PCR, the repertoire was profiled, and TCRdb retains in-frame clones only, with some absent. Of about 170,000 clones in the sample, 84% are singletons; the top ten hold about 2.7%. The sequenced material came from peripheral blood. These receptors all come from a woman of 80 years or more with COVID-19, enrolled during active disease. The conserved cysteine and the conserved F or W are not part of the CDR3 here. Each record gives: V gene, J gene, CDR3 length, CDR3 protein.

TRBV5-4	TRBJ2-3	13	ASSRRDRRTDTQY
TRBV18	TRBJ2-2	14	ASSPYRGENTGELF
TRBV4-3	TRBJ2-7	15	ASSQTEPGLSSYEQY
TRBV28	TRBJ2-7	15	ASSSPTRGGNPHEQY
TRBV30	TRBJ2-6	14	AWGRGQAGGANVLT
TRBV18	TRBJ2-5	10	ASSPVRETQY
TRBV24-1	TRBJ2-5	16	ATSDLSGQGPKGETQY
TRBV7-2	TRBJ2-3	14	ASSPHAPSQTDTQY
TRBV11-2	TRBJ1-5	13	ASSRGQGGYQPQH
TRBV27	TRBJ2-5	14	ASSPVLAGGQETQY
TRBV12-1	TRBJ2-7	13	ASSRRAAGVYEQY
TRBV6-1	TRBJ2-7	15	ASSEDSVAGGPYEQY
TRBV13	TRBJ2-1	15	ASSPKRLAGQNNEQF
TRBV11-2	TRBJ2-3	13	ASSFLDIDTDTQY
TRBV6-6	TRBJ2-7	11	ASSGLGSYEQY
TRBV18	TRBJ2-4	12	ASSPTALKNIQY
TRBV7-3	TRBJ2-5	14	ASSPSSQGSRETQY
TRBV27	TRBJ2-1	11	ASRRTSRGEQF
TRBV24-1	TRBJ2-1	10	ATSDPQREQF
TRBV6-5	TRBJ1-5	11	ASSYSGVQPQH
TRBV11-2	TRBJ2-5	15	ASSLDLVKGVHETQY
TRBV18	TRBJ2-1	14	ASSPILAGGDNEQF
TRBV30	TRBJ1-5	11	AWSRGGGQPQH
TRBV18	TRBJ2-7	11	ASSPPRKGEQY
TRBV30	TRBJ2-3	12	AWSSGLAGDTQY
TRBV5-1	TRBJ2-7	14	ASSLAGVRLTYEQY
TRBV5-8	TRBJ1-2	12	ASSWTKGRGGYT
TRBV2	TRBJ1-3	12	ASRPGSSGNTIY
TRBV19	TRBJ1-5	12	ASSTGWGNQPQH
TRBV4-1	TRBJ1-5	14	ASSPRGQSTYQPQH
TRBV5-8	TRBJ1-1	11	ASSFGQLFEAF
TRBV25-1	TRBJ2-1	9	ASNRGGPQF
TRBV10-1	TRBJ2-1	13	ASASGRDGHNEQF
TRBV2	TRBJ2-3	13	ASTLVREKADTQY
TRBV6-5	TRBJ1-6	10	ASRDAGSPLH
TRBV19	TRBJ1-2	10	ASSISVYGYT
TRBV19	TRBJ2-1	16	ASSIFRLAGGTYNEQF
TRBV19	TRBJ2-1	13	ASSIPSVTGNEQF
TRBV18	TRBJ2-1	9	ASSGVNEQF
TRBV28	TRBJ1-1	12	ASRLTRADTEAF
TRBV10-2	TRBJ2-7	12	ASSRTSGSYEQY
TRBV4-2	TRBJ1-4	14	ASSETGGATNEKLF
TRBV6-2/TRBV6-3	TRBJ2-4	12	ASSGLLSKNIQY
TRBV5-4	TRBJ2-1	13	ASSTDREVYNEQF
TRBV9	TRBJ2-7	12	ASSVEAGLYEQY